This is a list of T cell receptor beta chains from one sample in a study of early T cells in non-severe SARS-CoV-2 infection. TCRdb ran MiXCR on the 5' RACE reads and lists one entry per CDR3 protein. The data show tens of thousands of distinct CDR3 sequences, approximately 15% seen once. Material: whole blood. These receptors all stem from an adult who was a healthcare worker with PCR-confirmed SARS-CoV-2 infection or an uninfected control (not recorded which). Each CDR3 is given with its conserved first and last residue. D genes are given only for firm matches. For some rows the clone size is stated as once, few or many, or as a class when expanded; others skip it.

v_call,d_call,clone_size,j_call,cdr3_nt,cdr3_aa
TRBV7-9,TRBD1,few,TRBJ1-4,TGTGCCAGCAGCCTCGGACAGGGAATGGAAAAACTGTTTTTT,CASSLGQGMEKLFF
TRBV29-1,TRBD2,.,TRBJ2-5,TGCAGCTACACCGGCGGGGGGCGGTCGGAGACCCAGTACTTC,CSYTGGGRSETQYF
TRBV11-2,.,.,TRBJ2-2,TGTGCCAGCAGCTTTCCCGTTAATGCGAACACCGGGGAGCTGTTTTTT,CASSFPVNANTGELFF
TRBV9,.,.,TRBJ2-1,TGTGCCAGCAGCGTAAGGGCAGGGGCCCACAATGAGCAGTTCTTC,CASSVRAGAHNEQFF
TRBV24-1,TRBD2,.,TRBJ2-1,TGTGCCACCAGTGATCAGAGACTAGCGGGACCAACCAATGAGCAGTTCTTC,CATSDQRLAGPTNEQFF
TRBV2,.,many,TRBJ2-7,TGTGCCAGCAGTGAGGGAGATCCCGAGCAGTACTTC,CASSEGDPEQYF
TRBV7-9,TRBD2,many,TRBJ2-1,TGTGCCAGCAGCGCTAGCGGGAGGGCCGCCTACAATGAGCAGTTCTTC,CASSASGRAAYNEQFF
TRBV6-4,.,many,TRBJ1-1,TGTGCCAGCAGTCGGGATGAATACACTGAAGCTTTCTTT,CASSRDEYTEAFF
TRBV12-2,.,.,TRBJ2-3,TGTGCAAGTCGCTGTAGCGGGGTTGTAGATACGCAGTATTTT,CASRCSGVVDTQYF
TRBV20-1,.,many,TRBJ2-6,TGCAGTGCTAGCAGCAAAACCCCCTCTGGGGCCAACGTCCTGACTTTC,CSASSKTPSGANVLTF
TRBV4-1,.,.,TRBJ2-5,TGCGCCAGCAGCGACGACCCAGAGCGAGGAGAGACCCAGTACTTC,CASSDDPERGETQYF
TRBV7-9,TRBD1,many,TRBJ2-2,TGTGCCAGCAGCCTTTCCCAGACAGGGGCTCGCACCGGGGAGCTGTTTTTT,CASSLSQTGARTGELFF
TRBV29-1,.,few,TRBJ2-6,TGCAGCGTTGAGGGTCACTCTGGGGCCAACGTCCTGACTTTC,CSVEGHSGANVLTF
TRBV20-1,TRBD2,.,TRBJ2-5,TGCAGTGCCTCCTCCATACCCGGACTAGCGGGAGTGTCGGAGACCCAGTACTTC,CSASSIPGLAGVSETQYF
TRBV10-3,.,few,TRBJ2-1,TGTGCCATCACCGGGGGTGTGGGCGATGAGCAGTTCTTC,CAITGGVGDEQFF
TRBV29-1,.,few,TRBJ1-1,TGCAGCGTAGACCAGGAGGACACTGAAGCTTTCTTT,CSVDQEDTEAFF
TRBV6-4,.,.,TRBJ2-7,TGTGCCAGCAGTGAGCCAGGGCGCTACGAGCAGTACTTC,CASSEPGRYEQYF
TRBV5-4,.,many,TRBJ2-3,TGTGCCAGCAGCTGGGTGGGGGATACGCAGTATTTT,CASSWVGDTQYF
TRBV12-3/TRBV12-4,.,.,TRBJ1-2,TGTGCCAGCAGTTTGGGGAACTATGGCTACACCTTC,CASSLGNYGYTF
TRBV7-6,.,few,TRBJ2-2,TGTGCCAGCAGCTTTGCCGGAGGAACCGGGGAGCTGTTTTTT,CASSFAGGTGELFF
TRBV5-1,TRBD2,.,TRBJ2-3,TGCGCCAGCAGCCCAGGACCTAGCGGGTTCCGCACAGATACGCAGTATTTT,CASSPGPSGFRTDTQYF
TRBV12-3/TRBV12-4,.,.,TRBJ2-2,TGTGCCAGCAGGAGAGGCGGGGAGCTGTTTTTT,CASRRGGELFF
TRBV20-1,TRBD2,.,TRBJ2-1,TGCAGTGCTCGTAGGCTAGCGGGAGAGGGGACCTCCTACAATGAGCAGTTCTTC,CSARRLAGEGTSYNEQFF
TRBV7-6,.,.,TRBJ2-5,TGTGCCAGCAGCTTTAGGGTAGGAGAGACCCAGTACTTC,CASSFRVGETQYF
TRBV3-1,.,.,TRBJ1-1,TGTGCCAGCACCCCCGGACGCCTGAACACTGAAGCTTTCTTT,CASTPGRLNTEAFF
TRBV3-1,.,.,TRBJ1-5,TGTGCCAGCAGCCAATTTTCGGTTAGCAATCAGCCCCAGCATTTT,CASSQFSVSNQPQHF
TRBV7-6,.,many,TRBJ1-4,TGTGCCAGCAGCACCAGACGGGACCTTAATGAAAAACTGTTTTTT,CASSTRRDLNEKLFF
TRBV7-8,.,.,TRBJ1-1,TGTGCCAGCAGCTTATCCGCGAACACTGAAGCTTTCTTT,CASSLSANTEAFF
TRBV5-1,.,few,TRBJ1-1,TGCGCCAGCAGCTTGGACCTAGGGAGCACTGAAGCTTTCTTT,CASSLDLGSTEAFF
TRBV2,TRBD2,.,TRBJ2-3,TGTGCCAGCAGTCCACTAGCGGGAGTGGTAGATACGCAGTATTTT,CASSPLAGVVDTQYF
TRBV7-7,.,few,TRBJ2-2,TGTGCCAGCAGCTTAGTCGGGGCAACCGGGGAGCTGTTTTTT,CASSLVGATGELFF
TRBV6-2/TRBV6-3,.,.,TRBJ2-5,TGTGCCAGCAGTTACTACGGACTTTCCCGTGAGACCCAGTACTTC,CASSYYGLSRETQYF
TRBV4-2,.,.,TRBJ2-1,TGTGCCAGCAGCCAAGACCATGCGGTAGCAGATGAGCAGTTCTTC,CASSQDHAVADEQFF
TRBV5-4,.,many,TRBJ2-1,TGTGCCAGCAGCGAGCCCTCGGGAAACAATGAGCAGTTCTTC,CASSEPSGNNEQFF
TRBV7-9,.,.,TRBJ2-1,TGTGCCAGCAGCTCCTCGGACCGCGGTGAGCAGTTCTTC,CASSSSDRGEQFF
TRBV11-3,.,.,TRBJ2-1,TGTGCCAGCAGCCGTATGGGGTCCTACAATGAGCAGTTCTTC,CASSRMGSYNEQFF
TRBV11-1,.,.,TRBJ2-7,TGTGCCAGCAGCGATATACAGGGAACGATCTCCTACGAGCAGTACTTC,CASSDIQGTISYEQYF
TRBV6-5,.,.,TRBJ1-2,TGTGCCAGCAGTACCCCTAGAGGGCTAACAGGCTACACCTTC,CASSTPRGLTGYTF
TRBV24-1,.,.,TRBJ2-6,TGTGCCACCAGTTTTGAGGACGTCCTGACTTTC,CATSFEDVLTF
TRBV4-2,TRBD2,many,TRBJ2-3,TGTGCCAGCAGCCAGACAGGGACTAGCGGGGATTTGGGGAGTGTGGATACGCAGTATTTT,CASSQTGTSGDLGSVDTQYF
TRBV28,.,many,TRBJ2-2,TGTGCCAGCAGTTCCCCGGGCAGGGCGAACACCGGGGAGCTGTTTTTT,CASSSPGRANTGELFF
TRBV7-9,.,.,TRBJ1-2,TGTGCCAGCAGCTCAACAGGGAGAGACTATGGCTACACCTTC,CASSSTGRDYGYTF
TRBV25-1,TRBD2,.,TRBJ2-1,TGTGCCAGCAGTGAAGACCCCCAGCGGGAGGACTCCTACAATGAGCAGTTCTTC,CASSEDPQREDSYNEQFF
TRBV12-3/TRBV12-4,TRBD2,.,TRBJ2-7,TGTGCCAGCAGTACAGGGACTAGTGCCTTCTACGAGCAGTACTTC,CASSTGTSAFYEQYF
TRBV3-1,.,.,TRBJ2-1,TGTGCCAGCAGCCAAGAGATGTGGGATTACAATGAGCAGTTCTTC,CASSQEMWDYNEQFF
TRBV15,.,few,TRBJ1-5,TGTGCCACCAGCAGAGATGGGGGGAGCGGTCAGCCCCAGCATTTT,CATSRDGGSGQPQHF
TRBV11-2,.,.,TRBJ2-2,TGTGCCAGCAGCTTGGCCTCGCTGAACACCGGGGAGCTGTTTTTT,CASSLASLNTGELFF